The 5 T cell receptor beta chains given below trace back to one sample, sequenced in a study of blood T cells in healthy people across ages. A second PCR, run for about 6 to 11 cycles, used a sample-barcoded 5' primer plus a J-beta primer mix. TCRdb reprocessed the 5' RACE reads with MiXCR, giving one entry per CDR3 protein. The table records 1 million or so distinct CDR3 sequences, 40% to 45% of them present only once. The sequencing sample was made of blood. The receptors were gathered from a woman aged 55-75 years in good health.

The gene calls are TRBV6-1 and TRBJ2-3; TRBD2 agrees at 13 bases. Germline V gives CDR1 MNHNS, CDR2 SASEGT. The CDR3 is made up of 17 amino acids. V shed 6 bases and J 4 bases; nucleotides not matched to a gene: 10. The CDR3 region has the DNA TGTGCCAGCAGAGGACTAGCGGGAGAGGGGAACGCAGATACGCAGTATTTT. It translates to CASRGLAGEGNADTQYF.

This clonotype was detected a few times. V and J are TRBV13 and TRBJ2-1; TRBD2 matches 7 bases. The CDR3 spans 16 residues. The trim removed 4 bases at V and 1 base at J, leaving 7 bases unmatched. Looked up from germline, CDR1 is PRHDT and CDR2 is FYEKMQ (reference sequence). In nucleotides, the CDR3 is TGTGCCAGCAGCTCCAGACTAGCCTTTTCCTACAATGAGCAGTTCTTC. Translated: CASSSRLAFSYNEQFF.

This clonotype occurred a few times. The chain joins TRBV20-1 to TRBJ2-5; the D call may be TRBD1 or TRBD2 (6 bases each). CDR1 is DFQATT and CDR2 is SNEGSKA in the germline V gene (reference sequence). This CDR3 spans 13 amino acids. V dropped 5 bases and J dropped 5 bases, with 15 bases sitting between them. The CDR3 DNA is TGCAGTGCTCCTCAGGGGAGCGGGGAGACCCAGTACTTC. As protein: CSAPQGSGETQYF.

To note about this clonotype: The junction differs from germline at one of its ends, possibly a read error. This chain joins TRBV12-3 or TRBV12-4 and TRBJ2-6; tentative D call: TRBD2 (6 bases). The CDR3 is 17 residues long. The chain's CDR3 is CASGLPAGSSGANVLTF. The CDR3 coding sequence is TGTGCCAGCGGTTTACCCGCGGGAAGCTCTGGGGCCAACGTCCTGACTTTC.

This clonotype was picked up a small number of times. This rearrangement joins TRBV12-5 to TRBJ2-7; D is unresolved. V lost 1 base, J lost 2 bases, and 3 bases lay in between. The germline V gene has CDR1 LGHNT and CDR2 FRNRAP. The CDR3 consists of 12 residues. CDR3 region: CASGLDPYEQYF. As DNA, the CDR3 is TGTGCTAGTGGTTTGGACCCCTACGAGCAGTACTTC.